This T cell receptor (beta chain) appears in the sequencing data of a study of Ad26.COV2.S vaccination and SARS-CoV-2 variants. Generated by immunoSEQ multiplex PCR, the TCRdb table keeps only in-frame clones and is missing some. The table shows about 390,000 clones, with around 92% occurring only once. About this clone itself: Antigen unknown.

The germline gives CDR1 MGHRA, CDR2 YSYEKL. The CDR3 is made up of 15 amino acids. The V and J ends lost 2 bases and 5 bases respectively, with 14 bases between them. Sample treatment: around 19 received Ad26.COV2.S at low or high dose, single or two shots; 5 received placebo; per-sample allocation not given. Material that was analyzed had been drawn on day 63 after the first vaccine or placebo injection. This adult donor, from Boston, was 18-55 years old. Study conclusions and caveats: Possibly, TCR breadth and depth analyses underestimated total T cell responses.

The chain links TRBV4-1 to TRBJ2-3; TRBD2 is a possible D gene (5 bases). The sample consisted of peripheral blood, taken in a trial of Ad26.COV2.S vaccine versus placebo. The receptor's source is a person aged 18 to 65 who received the Ad26.COV2.S COVID-19 vaccine or a placebo. The CDR3 spells CASSQILAKRDTQYF. The CDR3 DNA is TGCGCCAGCAGCCAAATCCTAGCCAAGCGAGATACGCAGTATTTT.